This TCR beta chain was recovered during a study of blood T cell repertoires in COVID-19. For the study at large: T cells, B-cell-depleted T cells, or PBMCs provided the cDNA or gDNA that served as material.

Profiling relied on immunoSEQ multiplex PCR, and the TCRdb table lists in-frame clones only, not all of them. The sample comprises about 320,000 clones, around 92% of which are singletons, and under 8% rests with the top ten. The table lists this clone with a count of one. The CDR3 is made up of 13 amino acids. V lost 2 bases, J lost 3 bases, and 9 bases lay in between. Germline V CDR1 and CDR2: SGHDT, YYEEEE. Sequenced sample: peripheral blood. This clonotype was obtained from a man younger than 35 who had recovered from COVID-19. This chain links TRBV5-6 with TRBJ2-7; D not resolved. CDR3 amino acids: CASSFGLGYEQYF. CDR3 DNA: TGTGCCAGCAGCTTCGGTCTAGGCTACGAGCAGTACTTC. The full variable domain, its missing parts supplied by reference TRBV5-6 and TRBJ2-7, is DAGVTQSPTHLIKTRGQQVTLRCSPKSGHDTVSWYQQALGQGPQFIFQYYEEEERQRGNFPDRFSGHQFPNYSSELNVNALLLGDSALYLCASSFGLGYEQYFGPGTRLTVT.